These 28 T cell receptor beta chains were sequenced from one sample in a study of blood T cell repertoires in COVID-19. Some clones are missing from TCRdb's copy, which holds only in-frame ones; the method was immunoSEQ multiplex PCR. Altogether around 300,000 clones are present, 70% to 90% being singletons, with the ten largest covering around 6.9%. Source material: peripheral blood. These receptors were collected from a human donor in a cohort sampled during active COVID-19.

The gene calls are TRBV10-3 and TRBJ1-3; 7 bases match TRBD1. V was clipped by 10 bases and J by 3 bases; unmatched bases: 9. The CDR3 runs 14 residues. Germline V lookup: CDR1 ENHRY, CDR2 SYGVKD. CDR3 nucleotides: TGTGCCACGGAGAGGACAGGAATTGGAAACACCATATATTTT. This codes for CATERTGIGNTIYF.

The CDR3 nucleotides read TGTGCCTGGGCGATACCAACTAATGAAAAACTGTTTTTT. It yields the protein CAWAIPTNEKLFF. V gene TRBV30 combines with J gene TRBJ1-4; D remains ambiguous. This CDR3 comprises 13 residues. Germline V gives CDR1 GTSNPN, CDR2 SVGIG (reference sequence). Trimming stripped 5 bases from V and 0 bases from J, with 7 bases between.

The rearrangement uses TRBV6-5 and TRBJ1-5; TRBD1 agrees at 7 bases. V lost 6 bases and J lost 7; bases outside the gene matches: 3. The CDR3 sequence is 12 residues long. Germline V CDR1 and CDR2: MNHEY, SVGAGI. CDR3: CASRQGEQPQHF. In DNA, the CDR3 is TGTGCCAGCAGGCAGGGGGAACAGCCCCAGCATTTT.

The chain recombines TRBV3-1 (or the pseudogene TRBV3-2) with TRBJ2-7; the match to TRBD1 covers 8 bases. V gave up 1 base and J gave up 6 bases; unmatched junction bases: 5. The CDR3 loop spans 14 amino acids. CDR1 and CDR2 (germline): LGHDT, YNNKEL (reference sequence). The CDR3 loop reads CASSQAPGGTEQYF. CDR3 coding DNA: TGTGCCAGCAGCCAAGCCCCAGGGGGCACCGAGCAGTACTTC.

The V and J genes are TRBV19 and TRBJ2-1; 13 bases match TRBD2. This CDR3 region has 17 residues. V lost 2 bases and J lost 5; bases outside the gene matches: 6. From germline, CDR1 is LNHDA and CDR2 SQIVND (reference sequence). The CDR3 is CASSIWTSGGPHNEQFF. The CDR3 DNA follows: TGTGCCAGTAGTATATGGACTAGCGGGGGACCTCACAATGAGCAGTTCTTC.

This sequence joins TRBV30 and TRBJ2-1, with 8 bases aligning to TRBD1. The CDR3 covers 15 residues. Germline V gene sequence: CDR1 GTSNPN, CDR2 SVGIG (reference sequence). V shed 1 base, J shed 3 bases, and the junction held 5 bases outside the gene matches. CDR3 loop: CAWSAGQGFYNEQFF. DNA of the CDR3: TGTGCCTGGAGTGCTGGACAGGGCTTCTACAATGAGCAGTTCTTC.

The chain joins TRBV18 to TRBJ2-6, with a tentative D call TRBD2 (6 bases). V shed 0 bases and J shed 2 bases, with 8 bases lying between them. CDR1 and CDR2 (germline): KGHSH, LQKENI. This CDR3 contains 16 residues. The CDR3 sequence: CASSPPRGTGANVLTF. CDR3 DNA: TGTGCCAGCTCACCACCCCGGGGGACTGGGGCCAACGTCCTGACTTTC.

This rearrangement joins TRBV29-1 to TRBJ1-4; D is unclear. Germline CDR1 and CDR2: SQVTM and ANQGSEA. V lost 4 bases to trimming and J lost 2 bases, with 14 bases between them. This CDR3 has 15 amino acids. CDR3 sequence reads: CSVGGGRRTNEKLFF. The DNA of the CDR3 is TGCAGCGTTGGGGGAGGGCGTCGGACTAATGAAAAACTGTTTTTT. Drawing the rest from reference TRBV29-1 and TRBJ1-4, the complete variable domain is SAVISQKPSRDICQRGTSLTIQCQVDSQVTMMFWYRQQPGQSLTLIATANQGSEATYESGFVIDKFPISRPNLTFSTLTVSNMSPEDSSIYLCSVGGGRRTNEKLFFGSGTQLSVL.

The V gene is TRBV7-8, the J gene TRBJ1-1; 7 bases map to TRBD1. After removal of 1 base from V and 1 base from J, the junction contained 6 bases not matched to a gene. Germline values: CDR1 SGHVS, CDR2 FQNEAQ. The CDR3 is 16 amino acids. CDR3 bases: TGTGCCAGCAGCTTAGTACCCGACAGGGAGAACACTGAAGCTTTCTTT. This codes for CASSLVPDRENTEAFF.

The rearrangement uses TRBV11-1 and TRBJ2-1, with D perhaps TRBD1 (5 bases). Germline CDR1 and CDR2: SGHAT and FQDESV (reference sequence). CDR3 length: 15 residues. Trimming cost V 2 bases and J 0 bases, with 8 bases left between them. The CDR3 loop is CASSLQGSSYNEQFF. The CDR3 bases are TGTGCCAGCAGCTTACAGGGAAGCTCCTACAATGAGCAGTTCTTC.

This rearrangement joins TRBV2 to TRBJ2-2; TRBD2 might be the D (5 bases). The CDR3 sequence is 13 residues long. V dropped 7 bases and J dropped 7 bases, with 13 bases sitting between them. The germline CDR1 and CDR2 sequences are SNHLY and FYNNEI. CDR3 protein: CASNPGEGGELFF. The CDR3, as DNA: TGTGCCAGCAATCCCGGGGAAGGCGGGGAGCTGTTTTTT.

V is TRBV6-5 and J is TRBJ1-1; D gene unclear. Per the germline V gene, CDR1 is MNHEY and CDR2 is SVGAGI. With 6 bases removed from V and 0 bases from J, the gap between germline ends came to 8 bases. The CDR3 is made up of 13 amino acids. In nucleotides, the CDR3 is TGTGCCAGCAGGTATGTAATGAACACTGAAGCTTTCTTT. As protein: CASRYVMNTEAFF.

The chain is built from TRBV11-1 and TRBJ1-1, with D tentatively TRBD1 (5 bases). The germline gives CDR1 SGHAT, CDR2 FQDESV (reference sequence). This CDR3 has 15 amino acids. V shed 1 base and J shed 1 base, with 10 bases lying between them. Here the CDR3 DNA reads TGTGCCAGCAGCTTAGAATATGGGGCGAACACTGAAGCTTTCTTT. Residues: CASSLEYGANTEAFF.

V and J are TRBV3-1 (or the pseudogene TRBV3-2) and TRBJ1-5; D not resolved. Between the trimmed V and J ends, which lost 2 bases and 3 bases, there was a span of 8 bases. The CDR3 contains 14 residues. Germline CDR1 and CDR2: LGHDT and YNNKEL (reference sequence). CDR3 bases: TGTGCCAGCAGCCAATCCATCAACAATCAGCCCCAGCATTTT. Protein: CASSQSINNQPQHF.

To note about this clone: This specimen includes other DNA sequences encoding the same CDR3. The chain couples TRBV10-3 to TRBJ1-2; D gene uncertain. Germline V lookup: CDR1 ENHRY, CDR2 SYGVKD. The CDR3 has 15 residues. V was trimmed by 0 bases and J by 0 bases, leaving 8 bases between them. The CDR3 region has the DNA TGTGCCATCAGTGAGTCTGAAGGAGCTAACTATGGCTACACCTTC. Its protein is CAISESEGANYGYTF.

The V call is TRBV29-1, the J call TRBJ1-1; 7 bases are a match to TRBD1. CDR3 length: 13 residues. Losses at the gene ends were 5 bases for V and 1 base for J; bases not matched to a gene: 4. The V gene's germline CDR1 is SQVTM and CDR2 ANQGSEA. CDR3 in DNA: TGCAGCGTTCCCGGGGACAGGAACACTGAAGCTTTCTTT. Its translation is CSVPGDRNTEAFF.

The CDR3 nucleotides read TGTGCCAGTAGTAATCAGGGGATCAACTATGGCTACACCTTC. Translation gives CASSNQGINYGYTF. The gene calls are TRBV19 and TRBJ1-2; D is perhaps TRBD1 (6 bases). In germline, CDR1 is LNHDA, CDR2 SQIVND (reference sequence). This CDR3 has 14 amino acids. Trimming removed 4 bases at V and 2 bases at J, with 11 bases between. The variable domain in full, completed from reference TRBV19 and TRBJ1-2, reads DGGITQSPKYLFRKEGQNVTLSCEQNLNHDAMYWYRQDPGQGLRLIYYSQIVNDFQKGDIAEGYSVSREKKESFPLTVTSAQKNPTAFYLCASSNQGINYGYTFGSGTRLTVV.

The count of this clone is one. This sequence joins TRBV14 and TRBJ1-4; a possible D gene is TRBD1 (6 bases). The germline V gene encodes CDR1 SGHDN and CDR2 FVKESK. The CDR3 is 17 residues long. The V end lost 4 bases, the J end lost 0 bases, and 15 bases lay between the germline ends. The CDR3 nucleotides read TGTGCCAGCAGCCTGGGGGCCAAAGGTCCAACTAATGAAAAACTGTTTTTT. Amino acid sequence: CASSLGAKGPTNEKLFF.

In DNA, the CDR3 is TGTGCCTGGAGTCGCAGGGTCCCTAATTCACCCCTCCACTTT. It is translated as CAWSRRVPNSPLHF. The V and J genes are TRBV30 and TRBJ1-6; tentatively, D is TRBD1 (5 bases). Germline V gene sequence: CDR1 GTSNPN, CDR2 SVGIG (reference sequence). The V and J ends lost 2 bases and 6 bases respectively, with 11 bases between them. The CDR3 has 14 residues.

This clone was observed a handful of times. The chain carries TRBV12-3 or TRBV12-4 and TRBJ1-4; the D gene is possibly TRBD1 (6 bases). The germline V and J ends were trimmed by 6 bases and 4 bases, with 9 bases remaining between them. CDR3 length: 13 amino acids. The CDR3: CASRPDSNEKLFF. CDR3 in DNA: TGTGCCAGCAGGCCGGACAGTAATGAAAAACTGTTTTTT.

This rearrangement joins TRBV24-1 to TRBJ2-7, with D tentatively TRBD2 (5 bases). V was cut by 5 bases and J by 4 bases, with 17 bases left in between. This CDR3 is 15 amino acids long. Germline V gene lookup returns CDR1 KGHDR and CDR2 SFDVKD. This CDR3 is CATSGMEAIQYEQYF. The CDR3 nucleotides are TGTGCCACCAGTGGAATGGAGGCTATTCAGTACGAGCAGTACTTC.

The chain joins TRBV18 to TRBJ2-2, with D maybe TRBD1 (5 bases). V shed 2 bases and J shed 1 base, with 14 bases lying between them. The CDR3 has 17 residues. CDR1 KGHSH and CDR2 LQKENI come from the germline V gene. CDR3: CASSPSAGNVNTGELFF. The DNA of the CDR3 is TGTGCCAGCTCACCATCGGCAGGGAATGTGAACACCGGGGAGCTGTTTTTT.

A note on this clone: The junction does not match germline at one end; this may be a read error. V gene TRBV20-1 combines with J gene TRBJ1-2; tentative D call: TRBD1 (5 bases). The CDR3 has 11 residues. Germline assignment: CDR1 DFQATT and CDR2 SNEGSKA (reference sequence). CDR3 region: CSARTPGRGAF. CDR3 bases: TGCAGTGCTAGGACCCCCGGGAGAGGGGCCTTC.

This chain links TRBV2 with TRBJ2-6; 9 bases are shared with TRBD2. The germline V gene has CDR1 SNHLY and CDR2 FYNNEI. The ends lost 7 bases at V and 2 bases at J; junction bases unmatched: 6. This CDR3 spans 16 amino acids. The CDR3 is CASTWERGAGANVLTF. CDR3 bases: TGTGCCAGCACCTGGGAGCGGGGGGCTGGGGCCAACGTCCTGACTTTC.

The chain employs TRBV2 and TRBJ2-7; TRBD2 matches at 10 bases. Germline trimming cut 8 bases from V and 6 bases from J; bases unmatched to any gene: 13. The CDR3 is 15 residues long. Per the germline V gene, CDR1 is SNHLY and CDR2 is FYNNEI. CDR3 protein: CASVEKRGGPGEQYF. The DNA for the CDR3 is TGTGCCAGCGTGGAGAAGCGGGGGGGCCCAGGCGAGCAGTACTTC.

The genes are TRBV12-5 and TRBJ2-1; D perhaps matches TRBD2 (6 bases). The CDR3 has 13 amino acids. V lost 3 bases, J lost 10 bases, and 13 bases lay in between. CDR1 and CDR2 (germline): LGHNT, FRNRAP. The CDR3 bases are TGTGCTAGTGGTTTTGAGGGCCGGGGGGAGCAGTTCTTC. It specifies CASGFEGRGEQFF.

This clone was recorded a few times. The chain has TRBV30 and TRBJ1-2; 7 positions agree with TRBD1. The length of the CDR3 is 12 residues. With 8 bases clipped from V and 8 bases from J, the junction kept 11 bases outside the gene matches. Per germline, CDR1 GTSNPN and CDR2 SVGIG (reference sequence). CDR3 DNA sequence: TGTGCCGGACGACAGGGACTTTTAGGCTACACCTTC. It codes for CAGRQGLLGYTF.

Comment on this clone: Other nucleotide sequences in the sample specify the same CDR3. The CDR3 region is CASSLAGGTGELFF. The CDR3 DNA reads TGTGCCAGCAGCTTAGCGGGGGGGACCGGGGAGCTGTTTTTT. The chain joins TRBV5-4 to TRBJ2-2; 10 bases agree with TRBD2. CDR3 size: 14 residues. CDR1 SGHNT and CDR2 YYREEE come from the germline V gene (reference sequence). V shed 2 bases, J shed 5 bases, and the junction held 0 bases outside the gene matches. The full variable domain, its missing parts supplied by reference TRBV5-4 and TRBJ2-2, is ETGVTQSPTHLIKTRGQQVTLRCSSQSGHNTVSWYQQALGQGPQFIFQYYREEENGRGNFPPRFSGLQFPNYSSELNVNALELDDSALYLCASSLAGGTGELFFGEGSRLTVL.